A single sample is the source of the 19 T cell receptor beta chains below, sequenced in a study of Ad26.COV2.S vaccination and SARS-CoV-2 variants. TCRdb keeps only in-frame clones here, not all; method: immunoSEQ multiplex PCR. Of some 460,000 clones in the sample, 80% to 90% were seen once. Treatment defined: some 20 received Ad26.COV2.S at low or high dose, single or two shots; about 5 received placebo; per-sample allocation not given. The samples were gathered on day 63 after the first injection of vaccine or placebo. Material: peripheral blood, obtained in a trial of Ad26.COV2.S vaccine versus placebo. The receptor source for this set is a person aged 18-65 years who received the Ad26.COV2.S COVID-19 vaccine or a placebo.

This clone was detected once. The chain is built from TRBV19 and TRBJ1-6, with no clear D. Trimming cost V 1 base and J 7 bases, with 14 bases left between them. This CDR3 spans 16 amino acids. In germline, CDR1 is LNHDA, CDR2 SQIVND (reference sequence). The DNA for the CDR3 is TGTGCCAGTAGTATAGCCGAGGACCGATACAATTCACCCCTCCACTTT. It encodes CASSIAEDRYNSPLHF.

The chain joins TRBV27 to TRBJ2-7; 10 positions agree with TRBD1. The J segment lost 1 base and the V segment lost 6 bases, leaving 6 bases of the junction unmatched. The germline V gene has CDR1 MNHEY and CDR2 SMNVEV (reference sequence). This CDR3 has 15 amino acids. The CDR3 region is CASRQPGQGSYEQYF. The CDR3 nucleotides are TGTGCCAGCAGGCAGCCGGGACAGGGGTCCTACGAGCAGTACTTC.

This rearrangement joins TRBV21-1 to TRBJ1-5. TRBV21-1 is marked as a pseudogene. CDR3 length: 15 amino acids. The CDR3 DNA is TGTGCCAGCAGCAAAGTGGCGTATAGCAATCAGCCCCAGCATTTT. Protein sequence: CASSKVAYSNQPQHF.

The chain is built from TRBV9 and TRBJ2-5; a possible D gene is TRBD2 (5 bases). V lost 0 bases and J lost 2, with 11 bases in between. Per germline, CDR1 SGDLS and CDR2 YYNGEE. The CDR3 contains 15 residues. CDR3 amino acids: CASSVGGMGQETQYF. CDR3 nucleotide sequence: TGTGCCAGCAGCGTAGGAGGGATGGGACAAGAGACCCAGTACTTC. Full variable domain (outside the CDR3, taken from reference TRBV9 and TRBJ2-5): DSGVTQTPKHLITATGQRVTLRCSPRSGDLSVYWYQQSLDQGLQFLIQYYNGEERAKGNILERFSAQQFPDLHSELNLSSLELGDSALYFCASSVGGMGQETQYFGPGTRLLVL.

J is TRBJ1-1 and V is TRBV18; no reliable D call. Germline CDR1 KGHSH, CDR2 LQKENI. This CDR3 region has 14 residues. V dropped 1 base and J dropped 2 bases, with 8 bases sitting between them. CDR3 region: CASSPQKLNTEAFF. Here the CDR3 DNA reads TGTGCCAGCTCACCACAGAAACTAAACACTGAAGCTTTCTTT. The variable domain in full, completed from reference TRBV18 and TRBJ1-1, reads NAGVMQNPRHLVRRRGQEARLRCSPMKGHSHVYWYRQLPEEGLKFMVYLQKENIIDESGMPKERFSAEFPKEGPSILRIQQVVRGDSAAYFCASSPQKLNTEAFFGQGTRLTVV.

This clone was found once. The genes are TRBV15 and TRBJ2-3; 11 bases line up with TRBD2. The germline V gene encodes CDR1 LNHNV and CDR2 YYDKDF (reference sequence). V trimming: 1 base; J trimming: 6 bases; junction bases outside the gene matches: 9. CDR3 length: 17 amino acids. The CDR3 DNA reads TGTGCCACCAGCAGAGGCCCCCTAGCGGGAGGTTTGGATACGCAGTATTTT. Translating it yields CATSRGPLAGGLDTQYF. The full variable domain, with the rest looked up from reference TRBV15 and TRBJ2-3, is DAMVIQNPRYQVTQFGKPVTLSCSQTLNHNVMYWYQQKSSQAPKLLFHYYDKDFNNEADTPDNFQSRRPNTSFCFLDIRSPGLGDTAMYLCATSRGPLAGGLDTQYFGPGTRLTVL.

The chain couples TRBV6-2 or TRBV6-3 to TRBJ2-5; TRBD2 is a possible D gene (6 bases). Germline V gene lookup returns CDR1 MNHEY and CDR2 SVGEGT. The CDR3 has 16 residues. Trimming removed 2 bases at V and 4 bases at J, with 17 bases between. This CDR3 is CASSYAPYTSLETQYF. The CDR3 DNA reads TGTGCCAGCAGTTACGCCCCCTATACTAGCCTAGAGACCCAGTACTTC.

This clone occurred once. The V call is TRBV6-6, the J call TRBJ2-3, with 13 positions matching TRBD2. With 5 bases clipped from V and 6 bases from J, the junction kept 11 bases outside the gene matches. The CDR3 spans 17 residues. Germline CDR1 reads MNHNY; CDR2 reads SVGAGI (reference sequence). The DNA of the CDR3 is TGTGCCAGCAGTCCACGACTAGCGGGAGGACCTGGGGATACGCAGTATTTT. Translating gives CASSPRLAGGPGDTQYF.

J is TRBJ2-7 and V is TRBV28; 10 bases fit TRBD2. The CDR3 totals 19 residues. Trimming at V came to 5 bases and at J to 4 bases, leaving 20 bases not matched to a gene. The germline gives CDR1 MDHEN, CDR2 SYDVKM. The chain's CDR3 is CASSKRDLTSGMGGYEQYF. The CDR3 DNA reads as TGTGCCAGCAGTAAGAGAGACCTTACTAGCGGGATGGGGGGGTACGAGCAGTACTTC.

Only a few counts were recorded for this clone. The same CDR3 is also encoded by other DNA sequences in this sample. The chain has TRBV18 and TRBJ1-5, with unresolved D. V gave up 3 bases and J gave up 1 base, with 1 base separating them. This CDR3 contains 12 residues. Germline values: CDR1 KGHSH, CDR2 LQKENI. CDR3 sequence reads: CASSPSNQPQHF. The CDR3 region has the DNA TGTGCCAGCTCACCGAGCAATCAGCCCCAGCATTTT. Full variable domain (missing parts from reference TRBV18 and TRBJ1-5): NAGVMQNPRHLVRRRGQEARLRCSPMKGHSHVYWYRQLPEEGLKFMVYLQKENIIDESGMPKERFSAEFPKEGPSILRIQQVVRGDSAAYFCASSPSNQPQHFGDGTRLSIL.

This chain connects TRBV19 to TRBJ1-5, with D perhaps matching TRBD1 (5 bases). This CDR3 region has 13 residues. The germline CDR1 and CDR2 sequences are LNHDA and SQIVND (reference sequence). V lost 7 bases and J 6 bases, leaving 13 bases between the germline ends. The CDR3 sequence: CASKGGDAQPQHF. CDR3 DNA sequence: TGTGCCAGTAAAGGAGGGGACGCTCAGCCCCAGCATTTT.

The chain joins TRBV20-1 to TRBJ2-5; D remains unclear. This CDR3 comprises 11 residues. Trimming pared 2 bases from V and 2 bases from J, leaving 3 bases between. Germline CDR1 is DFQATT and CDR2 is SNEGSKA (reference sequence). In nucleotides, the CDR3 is TGCAGTGCTAGACAGCAAGAGACCCAGTACTTC. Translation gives CSARQQETQYF.

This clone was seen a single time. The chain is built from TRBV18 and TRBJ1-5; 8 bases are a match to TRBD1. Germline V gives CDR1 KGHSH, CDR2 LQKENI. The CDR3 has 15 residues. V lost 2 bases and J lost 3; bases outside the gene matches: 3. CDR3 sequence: CASSPRTGYNQPQHF. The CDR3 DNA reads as TGTGCCAGCTCACCAAGGACAGGGTACAATCAGCCCCAGCATTTT.

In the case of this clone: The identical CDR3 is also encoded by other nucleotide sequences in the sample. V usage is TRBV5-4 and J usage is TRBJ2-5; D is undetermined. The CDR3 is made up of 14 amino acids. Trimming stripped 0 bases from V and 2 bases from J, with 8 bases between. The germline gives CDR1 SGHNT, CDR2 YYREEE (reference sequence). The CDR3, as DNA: TGTGCCAGCAGCTTGGCGGCAGGACAAGAGACCCAGTACTTC. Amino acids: CASSLAAGQETQYF. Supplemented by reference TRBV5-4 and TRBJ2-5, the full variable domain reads ETGVTQSPTHLIKTRGQQVTLRCSSQSGHNTVSWYQQALGQGPQFIFQYYREEENGRGNFPPRFSGLQFPNYSSELNVNALELDDSALYLCASSLAAGQETQYFGPGTRLLVL.

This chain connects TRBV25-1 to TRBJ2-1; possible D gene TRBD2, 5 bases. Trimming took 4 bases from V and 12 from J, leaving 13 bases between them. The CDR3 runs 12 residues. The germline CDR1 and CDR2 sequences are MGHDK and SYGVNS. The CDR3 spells CASSATSRGQFF. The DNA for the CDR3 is TGTGCCAGCAGTGCAACTTCCCGGGGGCAGTTCTTC.

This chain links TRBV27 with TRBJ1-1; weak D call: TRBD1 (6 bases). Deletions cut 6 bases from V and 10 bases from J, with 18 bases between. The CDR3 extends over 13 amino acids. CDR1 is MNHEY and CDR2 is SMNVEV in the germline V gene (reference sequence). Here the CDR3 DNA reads TGTGCCAGCAGGCAACAGGGAGTCTGGGCAGCTTTCTTT. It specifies CASRQQGVWAAFF.

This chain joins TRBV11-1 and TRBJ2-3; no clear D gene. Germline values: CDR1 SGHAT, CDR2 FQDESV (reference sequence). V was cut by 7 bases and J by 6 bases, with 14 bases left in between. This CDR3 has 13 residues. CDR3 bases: TGTGCCAGCACTGGTACACCTCCCGATACGCAGTATTTT. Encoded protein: CASTGTPPDTQYF.

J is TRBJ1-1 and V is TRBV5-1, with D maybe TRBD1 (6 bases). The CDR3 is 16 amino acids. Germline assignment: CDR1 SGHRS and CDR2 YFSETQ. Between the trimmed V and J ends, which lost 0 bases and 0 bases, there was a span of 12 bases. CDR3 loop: CASSLAGGAMNTEAFF. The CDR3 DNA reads TGCGCCAGCAGCTTGGCGGGGGGGGCGATGAACACTGAAGCTTTCTTT.

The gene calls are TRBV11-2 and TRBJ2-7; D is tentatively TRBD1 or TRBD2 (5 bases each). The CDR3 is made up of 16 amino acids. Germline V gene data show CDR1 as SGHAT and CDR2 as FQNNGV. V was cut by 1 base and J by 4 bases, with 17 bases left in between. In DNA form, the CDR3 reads TGTGCCAGCAGCTTAGTGTCGGGACCTATTCCTTACGAGCAGTACTTC. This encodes CASSLVSGPIPYEQYF.